This TCR beta chain originates from a study of beta chain features in type 1 diabetes. Study results and caveats: Naive, central memory and regulatory TCRB repertoires appeared more similar among patients than healthy donors. PCR may have favored shorter templates equally in patients and controls. VDJ junctions from type 1 diabetes patients carried fewer insertions and larger deletions.

Investigators reverse transcribed all isolated RNA, so they sequenced expressed TCRB transcripts. Generated by immunoSEQ multiplex PCR, the TCRdb table keeps only in-frame clones and is missing some. The data hold around 330,000 clones, with approximately 11% observed a single time. This clone was seen more than once but under ten times. What it binds is not known. Germline CDR1 LGHNA, CDR2 YSLEER. This CDR3 is built from 16 residues. V was pared by 1 base and J by 3 bases, with 5 bases of the junction left unmatched. Sequenced sample: naive CD4+ T cells from blood. The rearrangement joins TRBV4-3 to TRBJ2-1, with 8 bases aligning to TRBD2. The TCR originated in a woman younger than 45 in good health. The CDR3 DNA sequence: TGCGCCAGCAGCCAAGGAAGCGGGAGCCGCTACAATGAGCAGTTCTTC. It yields the protein CASSQGSGSRYNEQFF.